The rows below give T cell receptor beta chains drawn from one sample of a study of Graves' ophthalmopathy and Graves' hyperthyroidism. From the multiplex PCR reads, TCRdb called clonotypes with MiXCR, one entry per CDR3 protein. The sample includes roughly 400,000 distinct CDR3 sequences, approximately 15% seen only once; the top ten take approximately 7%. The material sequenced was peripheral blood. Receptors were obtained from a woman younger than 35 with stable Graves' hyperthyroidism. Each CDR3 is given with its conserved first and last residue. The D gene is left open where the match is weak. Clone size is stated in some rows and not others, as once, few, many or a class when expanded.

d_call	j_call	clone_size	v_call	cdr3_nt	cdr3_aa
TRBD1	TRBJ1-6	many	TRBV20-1	TGCAGTGCTAGAGATCCCGTCGAGGGGGCAGGCGCGGAACCCCTCCACTTT	CSARDPVEGAGAEPLHF
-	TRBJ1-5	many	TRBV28	TGTGCCAGCAGAACGACCCTTACTTTCAATCAGCCCCAGCATTTT	CASRTTLTFNQPQHF
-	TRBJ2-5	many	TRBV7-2	TGTGCCAGCAGCTTCATGGGTCAAAGGGAGACCCAGTACTTC	CASSFMGQRETQYF
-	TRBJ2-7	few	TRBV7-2	TGTGCCAGCAGCTTAGGGTCGGTCATCTACGAGCAGTACTTC	CASSLGSVIYEQYF
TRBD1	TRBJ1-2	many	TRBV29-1	TGCAGCCTGGGGGACAGGAACTATGGCTACACCTTC	CSLGDRNYGYTF
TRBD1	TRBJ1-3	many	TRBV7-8	TGTGCCAGCAGCTTAGTTCCGGACAGGGGAAACACCATATATTTT	CASSLVPDRGNTIYF
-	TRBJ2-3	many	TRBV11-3	TGTGCCAGCAGCTTAGAGGCAGGGTTTGATACGCAGTATTTT	CASSLEAGFDTQYF
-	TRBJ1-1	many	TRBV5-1	TGCGCCAGCAGCTTGGTGCTTGAGGGAGAAGCTTTCTTT	CASSLVLEGEAFF
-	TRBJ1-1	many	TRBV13	TGTGCCAGCAGCTTAAGCGGATTTCGGGGCATGGCTTTCTTT	CASSLSGFRGMAFF
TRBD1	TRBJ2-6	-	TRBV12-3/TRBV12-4	TGTGCCAGCAGTTCCCAACAGGGGGCGGCTGGGGCCAACGTCCTTACTTTC	CASSSQQGAAGANVLTF
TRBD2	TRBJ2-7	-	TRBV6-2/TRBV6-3	TGTGCCAGCACCCTTCGGGGGGGATCCTACGAGCAGTACTTC	CASTLRGGSYEQYF
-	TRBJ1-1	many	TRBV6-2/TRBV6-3	TGTGCCAGCAGTCAGGCCAAGACTGAAGCTTTCTTT	CASSQAKTEAFF
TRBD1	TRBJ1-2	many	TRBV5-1	TGCGCCAGCAGAACTGGGGACAGGGAGATCTATGGCTACACCTTC	CASRTGDREIYGYTF
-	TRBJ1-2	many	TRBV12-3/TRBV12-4	TGTGCCAGCAGGAGGGGCCCGACCTATGGCTACACCTTC	CASRRGPTYGYTF
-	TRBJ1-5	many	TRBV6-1	TGTGCCAGCAGAGCGGGGGGCAATCAGCCCCAGCATTTT	CASRAGGNQPQHF
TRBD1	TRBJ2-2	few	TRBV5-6	TGTGCCAGCAGCTTTTTCGACAGGGCCTACACCGGGGAGCTGTTTTTT	CASSFFDRAYTGELFF
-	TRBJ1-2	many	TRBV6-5	TGTGCCAGCAGTTTACATTTGGGGGAAGGCTATGGCTACACCTTC	CASSLHLGEGYGYTF
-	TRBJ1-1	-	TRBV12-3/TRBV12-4	TGTGCCAGCAGTTTAAATGGTGGGCAGGGAGAAGCTTTCTTT	CASSLNGGQGEAFF
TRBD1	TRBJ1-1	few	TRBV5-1	TGCGCCAGCAGCGCAGACAGGGCGGGGAACACTGAAGCTTTCTTT	CASSADRAGNTEAFF
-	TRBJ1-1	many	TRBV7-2	TGTGCCAGCAGCTTAGGACTTCTCCGTGAGGCTTTCTTT	CASSLGLLREAFF
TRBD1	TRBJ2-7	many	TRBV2	TGTGCCAGCAATCGAGAGGGGGCGGGCGAGCAGTACTTC	CASNREGAGEQYF
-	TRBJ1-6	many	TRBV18	TGTGCCAGCTCACCACCCCAGCGGGACTCACCCCTCCACTTT	CASSPPQRDSPLHF
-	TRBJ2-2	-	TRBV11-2	TGTGCCAGCAGCTTGCAACGCGGGGAGCTGTTTTTT	CASSLQRGELFF
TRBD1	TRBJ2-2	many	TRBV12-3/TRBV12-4	TGTGCCAGCAGTCAGGGGACAGGGGTGACCGGGGAGCTGTTTTTT	CASSQGTGVTGELFF
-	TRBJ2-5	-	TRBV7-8	TGTGCCAGCAGCCCGGACGAGGAAGAGACCCAGTACTTC	CASSPDEEETQYF
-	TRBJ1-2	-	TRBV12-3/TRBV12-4	TGTGCCAGCGGTCCCGCGGGACAACCTTATGGCTACACCTTC	CASGPAGQPYGYTF
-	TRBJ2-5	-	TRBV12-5	TGTGCTAGTGGTTTGGCCCTGGGGGCGCAGAGGCACCAAGAGACCCAGTACTTC	CASGLALGAQRHQETQYF
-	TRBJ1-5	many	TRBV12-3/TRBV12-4	TGTGCCAGCAGTTTATCAGGGTTCAATCAGCCCCAGCATTTT	CASSLSGFNQPQHF
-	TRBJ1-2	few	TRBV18	TGTGCCAGCTCACCACTGCAGGGAGCTAACTATGGCTACACCTTC	CASSPLQGANYGYTF
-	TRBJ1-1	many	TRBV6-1	TGTGCCAGCAGTCCATGGGGGAACACTGAAGCTTTCTTT	CASSPWGNTEAFF
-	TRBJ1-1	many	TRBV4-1	TGCGCCAGCAGCCAAGCGCTCCGGGGAGGGAAGAACACTGAAGCTTTCTTT	CASSQALRGGKNTEAFF
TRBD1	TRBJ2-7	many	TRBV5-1	TGCGCCAGCAGCTCGCAGACAGGGACGGGGTACGAGCAGTACTTC	CASSSQTGTGYEQYF
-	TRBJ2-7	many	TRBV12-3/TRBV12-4	TGTGCCAGCAGTTTGGACGGAGGGAACGAGCAGTACTTC	CASSLDGGNEQYF